This TCR beta chain was observed in a study of shared T cell receptors in the human thymus. CDR3 length: 16 amino acids. CDR1 is SNHLY and CDR2 is FYNNEI in the germline V gene. Trimming took 9 bases from V and 5 from J; bases not matched to a gene: 15. Measured with immunoSEQ multiplex PCR; TCRdb has only the in-frame clones, and not every one. The profile shows 720,000 or so clones, approximately 85% of them singletons. The same data also contributed to another study, on human thymus T cells. In that study: Having corrective surgery for congenital heart defects, healthy Finnish infants were the ones who donated. Resections removed during corrective heart surgery provided the thymus tissue used. Both thymic and peripheral blood repertoires showed apparently biased V and J usage. Unrelated people showed highly overlapping thymic repertoires, related research reported.

The specimen sequenced was thymocytes. The V call is TRBV2, the J call TRBJ2-5; 10 bases are shared with TRBD1. The receptor was isolated from a girl under three years old with a congenital heart defect. CDR3 residues: CARSFRDRGIRETQYF. CDR3 nucleotides: TGTGCCAGATCCTTCCGGGACAGGGGTATCAGGGAGACCCAGTACTTC.